These T cell receptor beta chains were read from a single sample in a study of blood T cell repertoires in COVID-19. Profiling relied on immunoSEQ multiplex PCR, and the TCRdb table lists in-frame clones only, not all of them. Counted here are 250,000 or so clones, around nine tenths occurring once; the ten biggest clones make up approximately 9%. The sequenced sample was peripheral blood. The receptors were gathered from a middle-aged man with active or convalescent COVID-19. Each CDR3 is given with its conserved first and last residue. A D gene is named only where the DNA matches it firmly. Clone size is given for some rows only: seen once, a few or many times, or a class if the clone is expanded.

J	V	size	D	CDR3	DNA
TRBJ2-3	TRBV5-1	once	TRBD2	CASSLELAGADTQYF	TGCGCCAGCAGCTTGGAGCTAGCGGGAGCAGATACGCAGTATTTT
TRBJ2-3	TRBV3-1/TRBV3-2	.	TRBD2	CASSRGLAGGQDTQYF	TGTGCCAGCAGCCGGGGACTAGCGGGGGGGCAGGATACGCAGTATTTT
TRBJ1-2	TRBV11-3	.	.	CASAKAPLNYGYTF	TGTGCCAGCGCTAAAGCGCCCCTTAACTATGGCTACACCTTC
TRBJ2-5	TRBV7-2	.	TRBD2	CASSLERTSEETQYF	TGTGCCAGCAGCTTAGAAAGGACTAGCGAGGAGACCCAGTACTTC
TRBJ2-1	TRBV6-5	.	TRBD1	CASSMGQGADEQFF	TGTGCCAGCAGCATGGGACAGGGCGCGGATGAGCAGTTCTTC
TRBJ2-7	TRBV3-1/TRBV3-2	once	.	CASSQDAGSYEQYF	TGTGCCAGCAGCCAAGACGCGGGCAGCTACGAGCAGTACTTC
TRBJ2-1	TRBV29-1	.	.	CSVEDAGRSTYNEQFF	TGCAGCGTTGAAGATGCGGGGAGGTCTACCTACAATGAGCAGTTCTTC
TRBJ2-7	TRBV30	.	TRBD1	CASTQTAGQGSYEQYF	TGTGCCTCGACGCAAACCGCGGGACAGGGATCCTACGAGCAGTACTTC
TRBJ1-2	TRBV2	.	TRBD1	CASSTNRGRSYGYTF	TGTGCCAGCAGTACAAACAGGGGGCGTAGTTATGGCTACACCTTC
TRBJ2-1	TRBV19	.	.	CASSIKPGSNEQFF	TGTGCCAGTAGTATTAAACCGGGGAGCAATGAGCAGTTCTTC
TRBJ1-6	TRBV14	.	.	CASSQNFIRDSPLHF	TGTGCCAGCAGCCAAAATTTTATCCGTGATTCACCCCTCCACTTT
TRBJ2-7	TRBV7-9	.	.	CASSFPGERVEQYF	TGTGCCAGCAGCTTCCCGGGAGAGCGCGTGGAGCAGTACTTC
TRBJ2-1	TRBV29-1	.	.	CSVEKARPDEQFF	TGCAGCGTTGAAAAAGCTAGACCAGATGAGCAGTTCTTC
TRBJ2-1	TRBV5-4	.	.	CASSLDGGLNNEQFF	TGTGCCAGCAGCTTGGACGGGGGTCTTAACAATGAGCAGTTCTTC
TRBJ2-5	TRBV29-1	.	.	CSVEEAWTLGRQYF	TGCAGCGTTGAAGAGGCTTGGACATTAGGGCGCCAGTACTTC
TRBJ1-2	TRBV24-1	.	TRBD1	CATSDRTGGRSGYTF	TGTGCCACCAGTGACCGGACAGGGGGTCGAAGCGGCTACACCTTC
TRBJ2-1	TRBV13	.	TRBD1	CASSSGQGGYNEQFF	TGTGCCAGCAGCTCCGGACAGGGTGGATACAATGAGCAGTTCTTC
TRBJ2-7	TRBV9	.	TRBD2	CASSVSGVGSLSEQYF	TGTGCCAGCAGCGTTAGCGGGGTGGGGTCTCTAAGCGAGCAGTACTTC
TRBJ1-5	TRBV5-1	many	.	CASSLAAGDQPQHF	TGCGCCAGCAGCTTGGCGGCAGGGGATCAGCCCCAGCATTTT